This record looks at one T cell receptor beta chain sequence and its context. Participants were aged roughly 18 to 89 years, lived in roughly 25 US areas, and enrolled virtually. Each recovered donor of Cohort 3 presented with two negative PCRs, clearance, or symptom resolution. This entry comes from a study of blood T cell repertoires in COVID-19. Overall study context: Nucleic acid was either cDNA or gDNA, and it came from T cells, B-cell-depleted T cells, or PBMCs.

Germline values: CDR1 KGHSH, CDR2 LQKENI. This CDR3 region has 15 residues. Between the trimmed V and J ends, which lost 6 bases and 1 base, there was a span of 15 bases. Authors' processing steps: Quantification of nucleated cells was approximated via reference gene primer amplification. Measured with immunoSEQ multiplex PCR; TCRdb has only the in-frame clones, and not every one. The V and J calls and clone size are taken from that table; D and trimming were inferred from the DNA. The sample has under 150,000 clones, about three quarters seen once. The chain uses TRBV18 and TRBJ1-1; D is perhaps TRBD1 (6 bases). This clonotype was obtained from a woman aged 50 to 60 who had recovered from COVID-19. Specimen: PBMCs or T cells enriched from blood (not recorded which). CDR3 nucleotide sequence: TGTGCCAGCTCTCCTCCGGGACAACCGAACACTGAAGCTTTCTTT. This gives the protein CASSPPGQPNTEAFF.